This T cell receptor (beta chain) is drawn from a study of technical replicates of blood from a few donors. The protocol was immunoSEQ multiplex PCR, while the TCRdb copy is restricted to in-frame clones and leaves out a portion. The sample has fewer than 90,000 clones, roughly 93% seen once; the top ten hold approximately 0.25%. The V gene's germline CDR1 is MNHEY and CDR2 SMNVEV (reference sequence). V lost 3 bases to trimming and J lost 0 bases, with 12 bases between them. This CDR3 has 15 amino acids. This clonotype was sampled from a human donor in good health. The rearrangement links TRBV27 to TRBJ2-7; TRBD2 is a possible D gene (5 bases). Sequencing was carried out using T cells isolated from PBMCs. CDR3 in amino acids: CASSFFEGSSYEQYF. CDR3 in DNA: TGTGCCAGCAGTTTTTTTGAGGGAAGCTCCTACGAGCAGTACTTC.